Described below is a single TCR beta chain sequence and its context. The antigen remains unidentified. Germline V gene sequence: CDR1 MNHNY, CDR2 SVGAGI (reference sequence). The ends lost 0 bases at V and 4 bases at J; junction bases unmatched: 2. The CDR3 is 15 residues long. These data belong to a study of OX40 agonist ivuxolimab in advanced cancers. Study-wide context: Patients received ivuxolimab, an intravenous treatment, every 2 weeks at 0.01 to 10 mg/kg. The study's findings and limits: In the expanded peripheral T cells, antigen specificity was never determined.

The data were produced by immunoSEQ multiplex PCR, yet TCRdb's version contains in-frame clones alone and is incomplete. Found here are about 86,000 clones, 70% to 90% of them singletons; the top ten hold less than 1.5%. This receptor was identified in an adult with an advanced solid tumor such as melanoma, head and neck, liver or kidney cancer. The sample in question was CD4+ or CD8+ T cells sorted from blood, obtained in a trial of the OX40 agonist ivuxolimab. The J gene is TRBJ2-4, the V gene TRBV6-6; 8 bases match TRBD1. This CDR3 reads CASSYSGQEKNIQYF. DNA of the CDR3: TGTGCCAGCAGTTACTCGGGACAGGAGAAAAACATTCAGTACTTC.